The rows below give T cell receptor beta chains drawn from one sample of a study of OX40 agonist ivuxolimab in advanced cancers. Measured with immunoSEQ multiplex PCR; TCRdb has only the in-frame clones, and not every one. The data contain tens of thousands of clones, roughly 81% of them singletons. The sample in question was CD4+ or CD8+ T cells sorted from blood, obtained in a trial of the OX40 agonist ivuxolimab. These TCRs come from an adult with an advanced solid tumor such as melanoma, head and neck, liver or kidney cancer. Both conserved end residues are part of each CDR3. A D gene is named only where the DNA matches it firmly. A row's size may be missing; if present it is once, few, many or a size class.

j_call d_call clone_size v_call cdr3_aa cdr3_nt
TRBJ2-2 . . TRBV18 CAIPGVTPSSGELFF TGTGCCATCCCGGGGGTGACCCCGTCGTCCGGGGAGCTGTTTTTT
TRBJ2-7 . once TRBV5-8 CASRGDKGYYEQYF TGTGCCAGCAGGGGGGACAAGGGGTACTACGAGCAGTACTTC
TRBJ2-5 TRBD1 . TRBV9 CASSADRASETQYF TGTGCCAGCAGCGCCGACAGGGCTTCGGAGACCCAGTACTTC
TRBJ2-2 . . TRBV5-4 CASSLEGRVDTGELFF TGTGCCAGCAGCTTGGAAGGCAGGGTCGACACCGGGGAGCTGTTTTTT
TRBJ1-4 . once TRBV7-8 CASSLAAGTATNEKLFF TGTGCCAGCAGCTTAGCGGCAGGGACTGCAACTAATGAAAAACTGTTTTTT
TRBJ2-2 TRBD2 . TRBV19 CASCLAGTGELFF TGTGCCAGTTGTCTAGCGGGTACCGGGGAGCTGTTTTTT
TRBJ2-7 TRBD2 . TRBV7-3 CASSFLTSSEQYF TGTGCCAGCAGCTTCTTGACTAGCAGCGAGCAGTACTTC
TRBJ1-3 . once TRBV6-1 CATSPTSGNTIYF TGTGCCACTTCACCCACCTCTGGAAACACCATATATTTT
TRBJ1-1 . few TRBV14 CASSQELSAEAFF TGTGCCAGCAGCCAAGAACTATCCGCTGAAGCTTTCTTT
TRBJ2-2 TRBD2 . TRBV19 CASIPTFGTSGTGELFF TGTGCCAGTATCCCCACTTTTGGGACTAGCGGGACCGGGGAGCTGTTTTTT
TRBJ1-1 . . TRBV11-1 CASSLTGPNTEAFF TGTGCCAGCAGCTTAACAGGCCCCAACACTGAAGCTTTCTTT
TRBJ1-1 TRBD1 . TRBV7-6 CASSLTGALGTEAFF TGTGCCAGCAGCTTAACAGGGGCCTTGGGGACTGAAGCTTTCTTT
TRBJ1-1 . few TRBV12-5 CASAENTEAFF TGTGCTAGTGCCGAAAACACTGAAGCTTTCTTT
TRBJ1-1 . . TRBV27 CASSLFPAGNTEAFF TGTGCCAGCAGTTTATTCCCAGCGGGGAACACTGAAGCTTTCTTT
TRBJ2-3 . few TRBV7-2 CASSLGPGNSADTQYF TGTGCCAGCAGCTTAGGGCCGGGAAACAGCGCAGATACGCAGTATTTT
TRBJ2-1 TRBD2 . TRBV7-3 CASSLSGSLAGYNEQFF TGTGCCAGCAGCTTAAGCGGGTCGCTAGCGGGGTACAATGAGCAGTTCTTC
TRBJ2-7 . . TRBV7-6 CASSSSDTPNEQYF TGTGCCAGCAGCTCAAGCGACACCCCCAACGAGCAGTACTTC
TRBJ1-2 . . TRBV5-6 CASSSINYGYTF TGTGCCAGCAGCTCAATTAACTATGGCTACACCTTC
TRBJ2-5 TRBD2 . TRBV2 CASSGGLAGAEETQYF TGTGCCAGCAGTGGCGGACTAGCGGGAGCGGAGGAGACCCAGTACTTC
TRBJ2-7 TRBD1 . TRBV5-3 CASSTTGGNFYEQYF TGTGCCAGCAGCACGACAGGGGGAAATTTCTACGAGCAGTACTTC
TRBJ2-2 . . TRBV11-2 CAGALDVTGELFF TGTGCCGGTGCGTTGGATGTTACCGGGGAGCTGTTTTTT
TRBJ2-7 TRBD1 many TRBV4-3 CASSQDRGTYEQYF TGCGCCAGCAGCCAAGACAGGGGGACCTACGAGCAGTACTTC
TRBJ2-7 TRBD2 . TRBV27 CASSYARLASYEQYF TGTGCCAGCAGTTACGCCCGACTAGCCTCCTACGAGCAGTACTTC
TRBJ2-5 . once TRBV6-1 CASSELRTVAETQYF TGTGCCAGCAGTGAATTGAGGACTGTAGCCGAGACCCAGTACTTC
TRBJ1-4 . . TRBV27 CASSEEGGEKLFF TGTGCCAGCTCCGAGGAGGGGGGTGAAAAACTGTTTTTT
TRBJ1-4 . once TRBV4-3 CASSQDNRAAEKLFF TGCGCCAGCAGCCAAGATAACAGGGCGGCCGAAAAACTGTTTTTT
TRBJ1-2 TRBD1 . TRBV7-9 CASSLGTGNYGYTF TGTGCCAGCAGCTTAGGGACAGGGAACTATGGCTACACCTTC
TRBJ2-1 TRBD1 . TRBV6-1 CASSGPGTGVLSSYNEQFF TGTGCCAGCAGTGGCCCCGGGACAGGGGTGTTAAGCTCCTACAATGAGCAGTTCTTC
TRBJ2-6 . . TRBV19 CASSIGDSGANVLTF TGTGCCAGTAGTATAGGGGACTCTGGGGCCAACGTCCTGACTTTC
TRBJ2-1 . . TRBV10-3 CAAAGNEQFF TGTGCCGCCGCTGGTAATGAGCAGTTCTTC
TRBJ2-3 TRBD2 . TRBV9 CASSVELAVSTDTQYF TGTGCCAGCAGCGTAGAACTAGCGGTTAGCACAGATACGCAGTATTTT
TRBJ2-6 . . TRBV11-2 CASSPSGANVLTF TGTGCCAGCAGTCCGAGTGGGGCCAACGTCCTGACTTTC
TRBJ1-1 . . TRBV29-1 CSARLGSYTEAFF TGCAGCGCCCGGCTTGGTTCGTACACTGAAGCTTTCTTT
TRBJ1-1 . . TRBV5-4 CASSLGQENTEAFF TGTGCCAGCAGCTTGGGACAGGAGAACACTGAAGCTTTCTTT
TRBJ1-1 . once TRBV21-1 CASSKNGGPGPTEAFF TGTGCCAGCAGCAAAAACGGGGGTCCGGGCCCCACTGAAGCTTTCTTT
TRBJ1-1 . . TRBV4-3 CASSPGLNTKAFF TGCGCCAGCAGCCCGGGATTGAACACTAAAGCTTTCTTT
TRBJ1-5 . . TRBV6-1 CASSDRGFNQPQHF TGTGCCAGCAGTGACCGCGGATTCAATCAGCCCCAGCATTTT
TRBJ1-1 TRBD1 . TRBV5-6 CASSPEGTGRTEAFF TGTGCCAGCAGCCCAGAGGGGACAGGGAGGACTGAAGCTTTCTTT
TRBJ1-1 TRBD1 . TRBV6-5 CASSYLGGAGTEAFF TGTGCCAGCAGTTACCTAGGGGGCGCAGGCACTGAAGCTTTCTTT
TRBJ1-1 . . TRBV4-3 CASSQDFGGTEAFF TGCGCCAGCAGCCAGGACTTTGGGGGCACTGAAGCTTTCTTT
TRBJ2-7 TRBD1 few TRBV6-5 CASSQQGTGGYEQYF TGTGCCAGCAGTCAACAGGGGACAGGGGGCTACGAGCAGTACTTC
TRBJ2-7 TRBD2 . TRBV4-3 CASSPLPLASSSYEQYF TGCGCCAGCAGCCCCCTTCCACTAGCGTCTAGCTCCTACGAGCAGTACTTC
TRBJ2-7 . . TRBV7-2 CASTSGFRVNYEQYF TGTGCCAGCACCTCGGGTTTTCGGGTAAACTACGAGCAGTACTTC
TRBJ2-1 . . TRBV7-9 CASSFPTGTYNEQFF TGTGCCAGCAGCTTCCCGACAGGAACCTACAATGAGCAGTTCTTC
TRBJ1-5 TRBD1 . TRBV10-3 CAISESQGGRPQHF TGTGCCATCAGTGAGTCTCAGGGGGGTCGGCCCCAGCATTTT
TRBJ2-3 . once TRBV5-1 CASSLEVDTQYF TGCGCCAGCAGCTTGGAGGTAGATACGCAGTATTTT
TRBJ1-2 TRBD1 . TRBV5-4 CASRRTGQGEIGYTF TGTGCCAGCAGACGAACGGGACAGGGTGAAATTGGCTACACCTTC
TRBJ1-2 TRBD1 . TRBV4-2 CASSQGDRAYRGGYTF TGTGCCAGCAGCCAAGGAGACCGAGCATACAGGGGTGGCTACACCTTC
TRBJ2-7 TRBD1 . TRBV27 CASSPEGTGYYYEQYF TGTGCCAGCAGTCCCGAGGGGACAGGCTATTACTACGAGCAGTACTTC
TRBJ1-1 . . TRBV18 CASGGAEIKYTEAFF TGTGCCAGCGGGGGGGCAGAGATAAAGTACACTGAAGCTTTCTTT
TRBJ1-2 . . TRBV5-6 CASSAPPRAPNTF TGTGCCAGCAGCGCCCCCCCGCGTGCCCCTAACACCTTC
TRBJ2-4 . . TRBV15 CATSRVDAGIRENIQYF TGTGCCACCAGCAGAGTGGACGCGGGGATCCGGGAAAACATTCAGTACTTC
TRBJ1-1 . few TRBV9 CASSVPNTEAFF TGTGCCAGCAGCGTGCCTAACACTGAAGCTTTCTTT
TRBJ2-6 . . TRBV18 CASSPMARGSGANVLTF TGTGCCAGCTCACCCATGGCCAGGGGTTCCGGGGCCAACGTCCTGACTTTC
TRBJ1-5 . . TRBV5-6 CASSLDGQGIDQPQHF TGTGCCAGCAGCTTGGACGGGCAGGGGATAGATCAGCCCCAGCATTTT